This entry features one T cell receptor (beta chain) sequence. The data belong to a study of blood T cell repertoires in COVID-19. Overall study: From T cells, B-cell-depleted T cells, or PBMCs came the material, which was cDNA or gDNA.

The V and J ends lost 1 base and 3 bases respectively, with 13 bases between them. This CDR3 has 16 residues. Per germline, CDR1 SGHDN and CDR2 FVKESK. Patients of the Seattle cohort, enrolled during active infection, were followed longitudinally. Here immunoSEQ multiplex PCR was the method, and the copy in TCRdb shows in-frame clones only, minus some. The table lists about 49,000 clones, around 87% of them singletons. Sequencing was carried out using peripheral blood. This chain connects TRBV14 to TRBJ2-4; possibly TRBD1 for D (6 bases). The origin of this receptor is a woman aged 80 or older with COVID-19, enrolled during active disease. In nucleotides, the CDR3 is TGTGCCAGCAGCCAAGTCCAGGCAGGGGACAAAAACATTCAGTACTTC. Protein sequence: CASSQVQAGDKNIQYF.